Presented here are 13 T cell receptor beta chains from one specimen sequenced in a study of cytomegalovirus exposure and HLA in healthy donors. Profiling relied on immunoSEQ multiplex PCR, and the TCRdb table lists in-frame clones only, not all of them. The table has 210,000 or so clones, 80% to 90% seen once. What was sequenced was PBMCs. The receptor set was obtained from a woman aged 18 to 35 in good health and CMV-seronegative.

This clone has more than one count but fewer than ten. The gene calls are TRBV10-2 and TRBJ2-3; TRBD2 matches 7 bases. Trimming took 8 bases from V and 4 from J; bases not matched to a gene: 9. The CDR3 is 14 residues long. CDR1 is WSHSY and CDR2 is SAAADI in the germline V gene. The CDR3 DNA reads TGCGCCAGCGGCTTGCATCGGGGGGCAGATACGCAGTATTTT. Translated: CASGLHRGADTQYF.

This clone was detected a few times. V usage is TRBV27 and J usage is TRBJ2-7; maybe TRBD2 (5 bases). Trimming removed 6 bases at V and 6 bases at J, with 18 bases between. This CDR3 has 14 residues. The V gene's germline CDR1 is MNHEY and CDR2 SMNVEV (reference sequence). Written as DNA, the CDR3 is TGTGCCAGCAGCTCGACTGGGGAGCGAGGCGAGCAGTACTTC. This gives the protein CASSSTGERGEQYF.

The chain has TRBV30 and TRBJ1-4; 8 bases match TRBD1. The CDR3 consists of 13 residues. Trimming cost V 5 bases and J 3 bases; bases outside gene matches: 2. Germline CDR1 is GTSNPN and CDR2 is SVGIG (reference sequence). CDR3 loop: CAWQGAPNEKLFF. Written as DNA, the CDR3 is TGTGCCTGGCAGGGGGCGCCTAATGAAAAACTGTTTTTT.

For the CDR3, the DNA is TGTGCCAGCAGCGTAGGACTAGCGGGGCCGACCGGGGAGCTGTTTTTT. This translates into CASSVGLAGPTGELFF. The chain has TRBV9 and TRBJ2-2; 11 positions match TRBD2. Germline CDR1 is SGDLS and CDR2 is YYNGEE. Trimming took 0 bases from V and 5 from J; bases not matched to a gene: 3. CDR3 length: 16 residues.

V and J are TRBV21-1 and TRBJ2-7; whether TRBD1, the table's D call, matches the DNA was not checked. TRBV21-1 is a known pseudogene. The CDR3 sequence is 17 residues long. The CDR3 coding sequence is TGTGCCAGCAGCGAACGGGCAGACAGGGCCCTCTTCTACGAGCAGTACTTC. It encodes CASSERADRALFYEQYF.

The chain recombines TRBV19 with TRBJ1-2; perhaps TRBD1 as D (5 bases). The length of the CDR3 is 15 residues. Germline V gene sequence: CDR1 LNHDA, CDR2 SQIVND (reference sequence). V was cut by 6 bases and J by 3 bases, with 17 bases left in between. CDR3 amino acids: CASRSLAGTDYGYTF. The CDR3 DNA reads as TGTGCCAGTAGGAGCCTCGCGGGGACGGACTATGGCTACACCTTC.

The chain joins TRBV7-8 to TRBJ1-1; TRBD1 aligns across 7 bases. Unmatched junction bases numbered 12, after V lost 4 bases and J lost 1 base. Germline lookup yields CDR1 SGHVS and CDR2 FQNEAQ. The CDR3 totals 17 residues. The DNA for the CDR3 is TGTGCCAGCAGCTGGTCACCCGGGACAGCCGAGAACACTGAAGCTTTCTTT. Translating gives CASSWSPGTAENTEAFF.

This chain connects TRBV6-5 to TRBJ2-7; 12 bases are a match to TRBD1. CDR1 is MNHEY and CDR2 is SVGAGI in the germline V gene. V gave up 4 bases and J gave up 7 bases; unmatched junction bases: 8. CDR3 length: 15 residues. In DNA form, the CDR3 reads TGTGCCAGCAGTTCCCCGGGACAGGGGGCTCGGGAGCAGTACTTC. It codes for CASSSPGQGAREQYF.

The count of this clone is one. This chain connects TRBV29-1 to TRBJ2-7; 8 nucleotides line up with TRBD1. The germline V gene encodes CDR1 SQVTM and CDR2 ANQGSEA. This CDR3 comprises 15 residues. After removal of 4 bases from V and 4 bases from J, the junction contained 12 bases not matched to a gene. For the CDR3, the DNA is TGCAGCGTTGTCCCCGAGGAACAGGGGGTTTACGAGCAGTACTTC. It translates to CSVVPEEQGVYEQYF.

The chain combines TRBV4-2 with TRBJ2-1, with 11 positions matching TRBD2. This CDR3 spans 19 amino acids. V was pared by 1 base and J by 5 bases, with 13 bases of the junction left unmatched. CDR1 and CDR2 (germline): LGHNA, YNFKEQ. The CDR3 DNA is TGTGCCAGCAGCCAAGTATTACTAGCGGGAGAGCGAAGCAACAATGAGCAGTTCTTC. Its translation is CASSQVLLAGERSNNEQFF.

This clone was detected a few times. The chain has TRBV6-1 and TRBJ1-1; no clear D. CDR3 size: 13 residues. V gave up 1 base and J gave up 1 base, with 4 bases separating them. In germline, CDR1 is MNHNS, CDR2 SASEGT. The CDR3 DNA is TGTGCCAGCAGTGAAGGAGAGAACACTGAAGCTTTCTTT. Amino acid sequence: CASSEGENTEAFF.

As for this clone: Within the sample, other DNA sequences also encode this same CDR3. The gene calls are TRBV4-2 and TRBJ1-1; TRBD1 matches at 8 bases. The CDR3 spans 13 residues. Germline CDR1 LGHNA, CDR2 YNFKEQ. The V segment lost 6 bases and the J segment 5 bases; nucleotides outside the gene matches: 5. The CDR3 nucleotides are TGTGCCAGCAGTAAAGGACAGGGAACTGAAGCTTTCTTT. It yields the protein CASSKGQGTEAFF.

The chain carries TRBV6-4 and TRBJ2-1, with 9 bases aligning to TRBD2. The CDR3 spans 14 residues. The germline V gene has CDR1 MRHNA and CDR2 SNTAGT. The V segment lost 2 bases and the J segment 6 bases; nucleotides outside the gene matches: 2. The CDR3 loop reads CASSDGTSSNEQFF. The CDR3 DNA is TGTGCCAGCAGTGACGGGACTAGCAGCAATGAGCAGTTCTTC.